This T cell receptor (beta chain) was profiled in a study of shared clonotypes between healthy human individuals. Study-wide results and caveats: When compared with the clonotypes that were shared by all four sorted-subset donors, the non-shared clonotypes turned out to have lower generation probabilities.

Caucasian adults living in Nashville, Tennessee, provided all samples. Investigators divided CD4+ cells into CD45RA+ naive and CD45RA-negative memory subsets. The repertoire was sequenced with immunoSEQ multiplex PCR; TCRdb's copy has only in-frame clones and lacks some. The sample lists 780,000 or so clones, about two thirds occurring once. On this clone: Its antigen is not known.

CDR3 length: 16 amino acids. Germline V gives CDR1 LNHDA, CDR2 SQIVND (reference sequence). V lost 8 bases, J lost 3 bases, and 20 bases lay in between. The sequence was obtained from a woman aged 25-40 years in good health. V gene TRBV19 combines with J gene TRBJ2-1; D may be TRBD2 (5 bases). The specimen sequenced was memory CD4+ T cells sorted from blood. Subset of the sample: CD45RA-negative fraction. Here the CDR3 reads CASSLALPRYYNEQFF. In DNA, the CDR3 is TGTGCCAGTTCCCTAGCTCTTCCTCGTTACTACAATGAGCAGTTCTTC.